Listed below are T cell receptor beta chains from one sample, sequenced in a study of blood T cell repertoires in COVID-19. TCRdb's table, derived via immunoSEQ multiplex PCR, lists solely in-frame clones and lacks some. The sample consists of some 300,000 clones, over 75% of them appearing once. Sequenced sample: PBMCs or T cells enriched from blood (not recorded which). These receptors were collected from a woman aged 25-40 years who had recovered from COVID-19. Each CDR3 is given with its conserved first and last residue. The D gene is left open where the match is weak. Clone size is given for some rows only: seen once, a few or many times, or a class if the clone is expanded.

v_call,cdr3_length,j_call,clone_size,d_call,cdr3_nt,cdr3_aa
TRBV7-3,13,TRBJ2-7,NA,NA,TGTGCCAGCAGCTCCGACAGTTCCTACGAGCAGTACTTC,CASSSDSSYEQYF
TRBV6-5,15,TRBJ2-4,NA,NA,TGTGCCAGCAGTCCACCGGGGGAGTCCGGAAACATTCAGTACTTC,CASSPPGESGNIQYF
TRBV5-1,13,TRBJ1-2,few,TRBD1,TGCGCCAGCAGCCCCGGACAGGGAGTTGGCTACACCTTC,CASSPGQGVGYTF
TRBV11-2,15,TRBJ2-3,NA,NA,TGTGCCAGCAGCGACAGGCCCGACTTTACAGATACGCAGTATTTT,CASSDRPDFTDTQYF
TRBV9,17,TRBJ2-5,NA,TRBD1,TGTGCCAGCAGCGTAGGACAGGGACGTTCGTACCAAGAGACCCAGTACTTC,CASSVGQGRSYQETQYF
TRBV28,14,TRBJ1-3,NA,NA,TGTGCCAGCTGGCGCCGCGGCTCTGGAAACACCATATATTTT,CASWRRGSGNTIYF
TRBV5-5,13,TRBJ1-1,once,TRBD1,TGTGCCAGCAGCCACGGGACAGGGACTGAAGCTTTCTTT,CASSHGTGTEAFF
TRBV2,15,TRBJ1-2,NA,TRBD1,TGTGCCAGCAGGCGGGGACAGGGAGTCCTCTATGGCTACACCTTC,CASRRGQGVLYGYTF
TRBV28,16,TRBJ1-5,NA,NA,TGTGCCAGCAGTTTTTTAGGGGCGCGGAGCAATCAGCCCCAGCATTTT,CASSFLGARSNQPQHF
TRBV7-9,10,TRBJ1-1,NA,NA,TGTGCCAGCGAGCCCCCTGAAGCTTTCTTT,CASEPPEAFF
TRBV2,16,TRBJ2-3,NA,TRBD2,TGTGCCAGCAGGAGACTAGCGGGGGGGGTCACAGATACGCAGTATTTT,CASRRLAGGVTDTQYF
TRBV30,10,TRBJ1-2,NA,NA,TGTGCCTACCGGACTGATGGCTACACCTTC,CAYRTDGYTF
TRBV28,12,TRBJ1-6,once,NA,TGTGCCAGCAGTTCCCTCCGTTCACCCCTCCACTTT,CASSSLRSPLHF
TRBV7-9,15,TRBJ1-1,NA,NA,TGTGCCAGCAGCCCAGAGAGGGGGTTGGACACTGAAGCTTTCTTT,CASSPERGLDTEAFF
TRBV28,15,TRBJ1-4,NA,TRBD1,TGTGCCAGCAACGTTCCGGGACAGGGTTATGAAAAACTGTTTTTT,CASNVPGQGYEKLFF
TRBV5-4,15,TRBJ1-4,NA,TRBD1,TGTGCCAGCAGCTTGGGAGGCAGGGGGCGTGAAAAACTGTTTTTT,CASSLGGRGREKLFF
TRBV5-1,14,TRBJ1-1,NA,TRBD1,TGCGCCAGCAGCTCACAGGGGGTCGGCACTGAAGCTTTCTTT,CASSSQGVGTEAFF
TRBV18,14,TRBJ1-5,NA,NA,TGTGCCAGCTCACCCGACTTTAGCAATCAGCCCCAGCATTTT,CASSPDFSNQPQHF
TRBV3-1/TRBV3-2,13,TRBJ1-1,NA,NA,TGTGCCAGCAGCCCTGCAGAGAACACTGAAGCTTTCTTT,CASSPAENTEAFF
TRBV4-1,16,TRBJ2-1,NA,TRBD1,TGCGCCAGCAGCCAGGTACTACGGGACAGGGTAGACGAGCAGTTCTTC,CASSQVLRDRVDEQFF
TRBV10-3,16,TRBJ1-6,many,NA,TGTGCCATCAGTGAGTCGGGGGGAACCACACGGTCACCCCTCCACTTT,CAISESGGTTRSPLHF
TRBV5-6,16,TRBJ1-5,NA,TRBD1,TGTGCCAGCAGCAACGGGACAGGGCTCCTAAATCAGCCCCAGCATTTT,CASSNGTGLLNQPQHF
TRBV9,12,TRBJ2-1,few,NA,TGTGCCAGCAGCTCGAGTAGAGGGGAGCAGTTCTTC,CASSSSRGEQFF
TRBV9,15,TRBJ2-5,NA,TRBD1,TGTGCCAGCAGCGCTAGACAGGGGGCGTGGGAGACCCAGTACTTC,CASSARQGAWETQYF
TRBV5-8,18,TRBJ1-2,NA,TRBD1,TGTGCCAGCAGCTTGGAATTGACAGGGTTTGGTTCGAACTATGGCTACACCTTC,CASSLELTGFGSNYGYTF
TRBV2,15,TRBJ1-3,NA,NA,TGTGCCAGCAGTGAACTAGGAAGCTCTGGAAACACCATATATTTT,CASSELGSSGNTIYF
TRBV9,15,TRBJ1-2,NA,TRBD1,TGTGCCAGCAGCGCCGATGGACAGGGAGGCTATGGCTACACCTTC,CASSADGQGGYGYTF
TRBV7-9,16,TRBJ1-4,NA,TRBD1,TGTGCCAGCAGCCAAACCCCGCCAGGGGGTAGTGAAAAACTGTTTTTT,CASSQTPPGGSEKLFF
TRBV14,18,TRBJ2-1,once,NA,TGTGCCAGCAGCCCCGTTAGGAGGGCTAGGAGCTCCTACAATGAGCAGTTCTTC,CASSPVRRARSSYNEQFF
TRBV9,14,TRBJ2-5,NA,NA,TGTGCCAGCAGCGTAGGAGCTGCTCAAGAGACCCAGTACTTC,CASSVGAAQETQYF
TRBV28,14,TRBJ1-6,NA,TRBD1,TGTGCCAGCAGCACGACAGGGGCCACAATACCCCTCCACTTT,CASSTTGATIPLHF
TRBV3-1/TRBV3-2,11,TRBJ2-7,NA,NA,TGTGCCAGCAGCCAGCTATACGAGCAGTACTTC,CASSQLYEQYF
TRBV9,15,TRBJ2-1,NA,NA,TGTGCCAGCAGCGTAGATGAGGCCTCCTACAATGAGCAGTTCTTC,CASSVDEASYNEQFF
TRBV18,14,TRBJ2-7,NA,NA,TGTGCCAGCTCACTCTCCGGGACTCCCAACGAGCAGTACTTC,CASSLSGTPNEQYF
TRBV18,19,TRBJ2-5,NA,TRBD2,TGTGCCAGCTCACCACCGTGGACTAGCGGGAGGGCCAGTGGAGAGACCCAGTACTTC,CASSPPWTSGRASGETQYF
TRBV5-5,13,TRBJ1-1,NA,NA,TGTGCCAGCAGCTTGGCGATACATGGTGAAGCTTTCTTT,CASSLAIHGEAFF
TRBV7-3,16,TRBJ1-1,NA,TRBD1,TGTGCCAGCAGCTTAGGCAGGGGGCGCGGGAACACTGAAGCTTTCTTT,CASSLGRGRGNTEAFF
TRBV10-3,14,TRBJ1-2,NA,NA,TGTGCCATCAGTGCGCACTTAACAGGCTATGGCTACACCTTC,CAISAHLTGYGYTF
TRBV2,16,TRBJ2-3,NA,TRBD2,TGTGCCAGCGGCCCCTTAGCGGGTGTTGGCACAGATACGCAGTATTTT,CASGPLAGVGTDTQYF
TRBV5-5,14,TRBJ1-6,NA,NA,TGTGCCACCAGGGGCTCCTCCAATAATTCACCCCTCCACTTT,CATRGSSNNSPLHF